The 19 T cell receptor beta chains below were found in one sample sequenced in a study of cytomegalovirus exposure and HLA in healthy donors. PCR employed 60 Vbeta and 13 Jbeta primers. The table came from immunoSEQ multiplex PCR; TCRdb's copy has only in-frame clones and leaves some out. The repertoire holds roughly 120,000 clones, with around 81% as singletons. Sequenced material: PBMCs. Every receptor here comes from a woman in her thirties or forties in good health and CMV-seronegative.

This sequence joins TRBV27 and TRBJ2-3; D is undetermined. The germline V and J ends were trimmed by 11 bases and 0 bases, with 15 bases remaining between them. This CDR3 has 14 residues. Germline CDR1 reads MNHEY; CDR2 reads SMNVEV (reference sequence). The CDR3 DNA is TGTGCCCAACCAATACATGGTAGCACAGATACGCAGTATTTT. Protein product: CAQPIHGSTDTQYF.

This sequence joins TRBV7-9 and TRBJ2-1; weak D call: TRBD1 (5 bases). The CDR3 loop spans 14 amino acids. The V and J ends lost 5 bases and 7 bases respectively, with 15 bases between them. Germline CDR1 SEHNR, CDR2 FQNEAQ (reference sequence). CDR3 region: CASSPDTILNEQFF. CDR3 DNA sequence: TGTGCCAGCAGCCCGGACACTATTCTTAATGAGCAGTTCTTC. The full variable domain, with the rest looked up from reference TRBV7-9 and TRBJ2-1, is DTGVSQNPRHKITKRGQNVTFRCDPISEHNRLYWYRQTLGQGPEFLTYFQNEAQLEKSRLLSDRFSAERPKGSFSTLEIQRTEQGDSAMYLCASSPDTILNEQFFGPGTRLTVL.

The chain has TRBV28 and TRBJ2-1; 13 bases map to TRBD2. Trimming at V came to 1 base and at J to 10 bases, leaving 7 bases not matched to a gene. The CDR3 is made up of 16 amino acids. Germline V gives CDR1 MDHEN, CDR2 SYDVKM. The CDR3 sequence is CASSLSGLAGVEEQFF. In nucleotides, the CDR3 is TGTGCCAGCAGTTTATCCGGACTAGCGGGAGTGGAGGAGCAGTTCTTC.

This clone occurred once. The chain joins TRBV19 to TRBJ2-5, with 7 bases that match TRBD2. This CDR3 is built from 14 residues. The V gene end was trimmed by 5 bases and the J gene end by 5 bases; junction bases not matched to a gene: 8. CDR1 and CDR2 from the germline V gene are LNHDA and SQIVND (reference sequence). The CDR3 reads CASSRAGVRETQYF. In nucleotides, the CDR3 is TGTGCCAGTAGTCGGGCGGGAGTGAGGGAGACCCAGTACTTC.

The gene calls are TRBV27 and TRBJ1-6; TRBD1 matches 7 bases. Germline-derived CDR1 and CDR2 are MNHEY and SMNVEV (reference sequence). Trimming at V came to 6 bases and at J to 7 bases, leaving 3 bases not matched to a gene. The CDR3 loop spans 13 amino acids. DNA of the CDR3: TGTGCCAGCAGGACGACAGGGAATTCACCCCTCCACTTT. This translates into CASRTTGNSPLHF.

The rearrangement joins TRBV6-1 to TRBJ2-1, with TRBD2 matching 11 bases. CDR1 and CDR2 from the germline V gene are MNHNS and SASEGT. The V segment lost 6 bases and the J segment 3 bases; nucleotides outside the gene matches: 1. This CDR3 contains 14 residues. The CDR3 sequence: CASRLAGDYNEQFF. The CDR3 DNA sequence: TGTGCCAGCAGACTAGCGGGGGACTACAATGAGCAGTTCTTC.

This rearrangement joins TRBV5-1 to TRBJ1-5, with 8 bases lining up with TRBD1. CDR3 size: 16 residues. From germline, CDR1 is SGHRS and CDR2 YFSETQ. Losses at the gene ends were 0 bases for V and 2 bases for J; bases not matched to a gene: 4. DNA of the CDR3: TGCGCCAGCAGCTTGGGACAGGGGACCGGCAATCAGCCCCAGCATTTT. It is translated as CASSLGQGTGNQPQHF.

The chain is built from TRBV10-1 and TRBJ2-7; D is undetermined. Trimming shortened V by 0 bases and J by 0 bases, and 6 bases separated the two germline ends. The V gene's germline CDR1 is WNHNN and CDR2 SYGVQD (reference sequence). The CDR3 is 14 amino acids. The CDR3 region is CASSESHSSYEQYF. The CDR3 bases are TGCGCCAGCAGTGAGTCTCACAGCTCCTACGAGCAGTACTTC.

J is TRBJ1-2 and V is TRBV27, with a weak D call TRBD1 (6 bases). Germline values: CDR1 MNHEY, CDR2 SMNVEV (reference sequence). The CDR3 length is 17 residues. Trimming left V 3 bases short and J 5 bases short, with 22 bases between. The CDR3: CASSFRTITGQLYGYTF. CDR3 nucleotide sequence: TGTGCCAGCAGTTTCCGGACAATTACCGGACAGCTATATGGCTACACCTTC.

This clone was detected only once. CDR3 bases: TGTGCCAGCAGCTTAGCAGGGTTTCCCGAAGCTTTCTTT. It codes for CASSLAGFPEAFF. The chain employs TRBV11-2 and TRBJ1-1; D is possibly TRBD1 (5 bases). V was clipped by 1 base and J by 8 bases, with 11 bases between them. Per the germline V gene, CDR1 is SGHAT and CDR2 is FQNNGV. CDR3 length: 13 residues.

This clone was observed once. Here the CDR3 omits its conserved ending phenylalanine or tryptophan, so a read error is the likely source. It is unclear where the CDR3 begins or ends on the DNA, so no DNA is shown, and the CDR3 is as TCRdb lists it. The V gene is TRBV11-3, the J gene TRBJ2-4; no check of the table's D call, TRBD2, against the DNA was made. The CDR3 region is 10 residues in length, termini included. CDR1 is SGHNT, CDR2 YENEEA, per germline. The CDR3 loop is CASSRVCKPV.

V usage is TRBV19 and J usage is TRBJ1-5; no firm D call. The CDR3 is 15 amino acids. Germline values: CDR1 LNHDA, CDR2 SQIVND (reference sequence). V dropped 6 bases and J dropped 6 bases, with 18 bases sitting between them. This CDR3 is CASSDQRGRFQPQHF. CDR3 in DNA: TGTGCCAGTAGCGACCAGCGGGGTCGATTTCAGCCCCAGCATTTT.

This clone appeared once. The V and J genes are TRBV6-5 and TRBJ1-2, with no clear D. V lost 5 bases and J 5 bases, leaving 12 bases between the germline ends. CDR3 size: 13 residues. Germline V gene data show CDR1 as MNHEY and CDR2 as SVGAGI. CDR3 DNA sequence: TGTGCCAGCAGTGAAATACAGAAGTATGGCTACACCTTC. Translating it yields CASSEIQKYGYTF.

V usage is TRBV4-1 and J usage is TRBJ2-5; 10 nucleotides agree with TRBD2. The end of the DNA fits TRBJ2-7 better, so the J call may be wrong. The CDR3 has 18 amino acids. CDR1 is MGHRA, CDR2 YSYEKL, per germline. In DNA, the CDR3 is TGCGCCAGCAGCCAAGATCCCCAGTATAGACTAGCGGGCTACGAGCAGTACTTC. Amino acid sequence: CASSQDPQYRLAGYEQYF.

The rearrangement joins TRBV19 to TRBJ2-5, with D uncertain. The CDR3 length is 13 residues. The ends were cut back, 2 bases at V and 4 bases at J, with 8 bases in the middle. Germline CDR1 LNHDA, CDR2 SQIVND (reference sequence). CDR3 region: CASSIWPGETQYF. CDR3 coding DNA: TGTGCCAGTAGTATATGGCCAGGAGAGACCCAGTACTTC.

The V call is TRBV4-2, the J call TRBJ1-3, with 10 bases lining up with TRBD1. Unmatched junction bases numbered 28, after V lost 3 bases and J lost 2 bases. The germline gives CDR1 LGHNA, CDR2 YNFKEQ. This CDR3 is 24 amino acids long. In nucleotides, the CDR3 is TGTGCCAGCAGCCACCCTCCTGAAATATTGCCGGGACAGGGGACGAGTCTTGCTGGAAACACCATATATTTT. Amino acid sequence: CASSHPPEILPGQGTSLAGNTIYF.

This clone was counted a few times. J is TRBJ1-2 and V is TRBV6-1; D unresolved. Germline CDR1 and CDR2: MNHNS and SASEGT. V lost 5 bases and J 8 bases, leaving 15 bases between the germline ends. This CDR3 is built from 13 residues. CDR3 amino acids: CASSSSLPEGYTF. The DNA of the CDR3 is TGTGCCAGCAGTTCCTCGTTACCGGAGGGCTACACCTTC.

The chain has TRBV7-9 and TRBJ2-3; D is perhaps TRBD2 (6 bases). Per germline, CDR1 SEHNR and CDR2 FQNEAQ (reference sequence). The V end lost 5 bases, the J end lost 4 bases, and 13 bases lay between the germline ends. This CDR3 is built from 14 residues. In DNA, the CDR3 is TGTGCCAGCAGCCCCCGGACGGGGGCAGATACGCAGTATTTT. Translated, it gives CASSPRTGADTQYF.

The rearrangement joins TRBV7-8 to TRBJ2-3; D uncertain. The V end lost 2 bases, the J end lost 2 bases, and 8 bases lay between the germline ends. Germline values: CDR1 SGHVS, CDR2 FQNEAQ. This CDR3 region has 14 residues. In DNA, the CDR3 is TGTGCCAGCAGCTTAACGGAGATCACAGATACGCAGTATTTT. As protein: CASSLTEITDTQYF.